This record covers a single T cell receptor beta chain. The antigen is unknown. The sample comes from a study of T cell repertoires in cytomegalovirus infection. Study overall: CMV epitopes, recently identified HLA-C-restricted and well-studied HLA-B-restricted, were used. CMV infection plus the matching HLA type was flagged by public TCR beta signatures. Findings and limits, study-wide: Clonotypes of TCR beta that were HLA-C-restricted and CMV-specific dominated the ex vivo response.

TCRdb reprocessed the reads via MiXCR and lists one record per CDR3 protein. The sample has fewer than 65,000 distinct CDR3 sequences, about a fifth seen once; the top ten hold around 27%. Germline CDR1 reads SGHTA; CDR2 reads FQGNSA. This CDR3 is 13 amino acids long. With 5 bases removed from V and 6 bases from J, the gap between germline ends came to 11 bases. Sequenced material: CD8+ T cells from cultured PBMCs, taken from culture after CMV antigen stimulation. The gene calls are TRBV7-2 and TRBJ2-1; no definite D call. The TCR was taken from a human donor in good health (CMV status not recorded). Some clones in this sample may be carry-over from other donors' samples. The CDR3 DNA follows: TGTGCCAGCAGCCGCGGTTCGGGCAATGAGCAGTTCTTC. Its translation: CASSRGSGNEQFF.